Sequencing of this T cell receptor beta chain was carried out in a study of blood T cell repertoires in COVID-19. About the research overall: Sources were T cells, B-cell-depleted T cells, or PBMCs; the material itself was cDNA or gDNA.

In the original processing: Amplification with reference gene primers provided the estimates of nucleated cell counts. Profiling relied on immunoSEQ multiplex PCR, and the TCRdb table lists in-frame clones only, not all of them. The V and J calls and clone size come from that table; D and trimming were worked out from the DNA. The sample consists of roughly 88,000 clones, 85% to 95% of them appearing once. The CDR3 has 18 amino acids. The ends were cut back, 3 bases at V and 0 bases at J, with 21 bases in the middle. Germline values: CDR1 SGHRS, CDR2 YFSETQ. The origin of this receptor is a woman in her forties or fifties in a cohort sampled during active COVID-19. Sequencing used peripheral blood. The chain is built from TRBV5-1 and TRBJ1-2; D is perhaps TRBD1 (5 bases). CDR3: CASSSGGTEYTSNYGYTF. As DNA, the CDR3 is TGCGCCAGCAGCTCGGGCGGGACGGAGTACACGTCTAACTATGGCTACACCTTC.